The clone carrying this T cell receptor (beta chain) was found many times. Amplification of TCR beta CDR3 regions was performed using RNA transcripts as template. RT-PCR in the first round (using the HTBI primer set) targeted the TCR CDR3. TCRdb re-derived calls from the multiplex PCR reads in MiXCR, one entry per CDR3 protein. The sample carries a few hundred thousand distinct CDR3 sequences, about 14% recorded once. The data stem from a study of T cells in Graves' hyperthyroidism and ophthalmopathy. The specimen was blood. The origin of this receptor is a woman between 40 and 50 years old with Graves' hyperthyroidism that later progressed to Graves' ophthalmopathy.

Here the CDR3 reads CSAKRTGSNQPQHF. The CDR3 nucleotides are TGCAGTGCTAAGCGGACAGGGTCAAATCAGCCCCAGCATTTT. J is TRBJ1-5 and V is TRBV20-1; 8 nucleotides line up with TRBD1. CDR3 size: 14 residues. V lost 4 bases to trimming and J lost 4 bases; unmatched junction nucleotides: 6. Germline values: CDR1 DFQATT, CDR2 SNEGSKA (reference sequence).